These 29 T cell receptor beta chains originate from one sample sequenced in a study of T-cell memory formation after mild COVID-19. TCRdb independently ran MiXCR on the 5' RACE reads; one entry per CDR3 protein. The sample has 470,000 or so distinct CDR3 sequences, over 15% seen once; the top ten hold approximately 13%. Sample: PBMCs or a T cell subset sorted from them (not recorded which). The receptor source for this set is an adult woman who had mild COVID-19 (a few samples of this study predate the infection). Cell type and time point are not known.

This clonotype was recorded a few times. The chain carries TRBV6-2 or TRBV6-3 and TRBJ2-1; TRBD2 agrees at 7 bases. The V segment lost 6 bases and the J segment 8 bases; nucleotides outside the gene matches: 10. The CDR3 runs 14 residues. Germline V gene lookup returns CDR1 MNHEY and CDR2 SVGEGT. The CDR3 nucleotides are TGTGCCAGCAGGGGGGGACTATCCCGGCATGAGCAGTTCTTC. Translated: CASRGGLSRHEQFF.

This clonotype was seen a handful of times. The rearrangement links TRBV7-2 to TRBJ2-3; possibly TRBD2 for D (5 bases). The germline CDR1 and CDR2 sequences are SGHTA and FQGNSA. Trimming left V 5 bases short and J 2 bases short, with 14 bases between. The length of the CDR3 is 15 residues. CDR3 sequence: CASSRSGLPTDTQYF. The CDR3 DNA is TGTGCCAGCAGCCGCAGTGGACTTCCCACAGATACGCAGTATTTT.

This chain connects TRBV6-1 to TRBJ2-4, with D perhaps given as TRBD1 or TRBD2 (5 bases each). This CDR3 contains 18 residues. The V end lost 6 bases, the J end lost 2 bases, and 23 bases lay between the germline ends. In germline, CDR1 is MNHNS, CDR2 SASEGT. CDR3 region: CASRDTLWGAGTKNIQYF. CDR3 nucleotides: TGTGCCAGCAGAGATACCTTATGGGGAGCAGGGACCAAAAACATTCAGTACTTC.

The chain has TRBV27 and TRBJ2-1; 8 bases line up with TRBD1. CDR3 size: 18 residues. Trimming took 8 bases from V and 7 from J; bases not matched to a gene: 22. Germline loops: CDR1 MNHEY, CDR2 SMNVEV (reference sequence). The CDR3 sequence is CASLIRQGASGDVNEQFF. The CDR3 nucleotides read TGTGCCAGCCTTATCCGGCAGGGGGCCTCCGGAGATGTGAATGAGCAGTTCTTC.

This chain uses TRBV9 with TRBJ2-3; D is possibly TRBD2 (5 bases). Trimming removed 4 bases from V and 6 bases from J, with 15 bases in between. CDR1 and CDR2 from the germline V gene are SGDLS and YYNGEE. This CDR3 region has 14 residues. Written as DNA, the CDR3 is TGTGCCAGCAGCTTAGACTACTCCGGCGATACGCAGTATTTT. Translating gives CASSLDYSGDTQYF. Full variable domain (remainder filled in from reference TRBV9 and TRBJ2-3): DSGVTQTPKHLITATGQRVTLRCSPRSGDLSVYWYQQSLDQGLQFLIQYYNGEERAKGNILERFSAQQFPDLHSELNLSSLELGDSALYFCASSLDYSGDTQYFGPGTRLTVL.

This clonotype has just a few counts. The V gene is TRBV27, the J gene TRBJ2-7; D tentatively fits TRBD1 or TRBD2 (5 bases each). The CDR3 length is 14 residues. CDR1 and CDR2 from the germline V gene are MNHEY and SMNVEV (reference sequence). Trimming removed 3 bases from V and 5 bases from J, with 14 bases in between. The CDR3 nucleotides read TGTGCCAGCAGTTTCGGGGCTTCGGTCAACGAGCAGTACTTC. Translating gives CASSFGASVNEQYF.

This clonotype was picked up a small number of times. V usage is TRBV12-3 or TRBV12-4 and J usage is TRBJ1-2, with D unresolved. This CDR3 is 14 amino acids long. Trimming took 0 bases from V and 3 from J, leaving 8 bases between them. The CDR3 sequence: CASSLALGHYGYTF. The CDR3 nucleotides read TGTGCCAGCAGTTTAGCGCTCGGTCACTATGGCTACACCTTC.

This clonotype was seen many times. This chain connects TRBV10-3 to TRBJ2-7; tentative D call: TRBD1 (6 bases). Trimming removed 4 bases at V and 3 bases at J, with 7 bases between. Germline-derived CDR1 and CDR2 are ENHRY and SYGVKD. This CDR3 region has 12 residues. CDR3 protein: CAISVGGYEQYF. CDR3 sequence (DNA): TGTGCCATCAGTGTAGGGGGCTACGAGCAGTACTTC.

This clonotype came up a few times. The V gene is TRBV6-5, the J gene TRBJ2-3; TRBD1 aligns across 11 bases. J was trimmed by 3 bases and V by 6 bases; bases with no gene match: 5. CDR1 and CDR2 (germline): MNHEY, SVGAGI. The CDR3 totals 15 residues. CDR3 amino acids: CASRSDRGQTDTQYF. In DNA, the CDR3 is TGTGCCAGCAGGTCGGACAGGGGGCAAACAGATACGCAGTATTTT.

The rearrangement uses TRBV12-3 or TRBV12-4 and TRBJ1-2; 7 bases map to TRBD1. This CDR3 comprises 15 residues. Trimming took 5 bases from V and 5 from J; bases not matched to a gene: 11. The CDR3 spells CASSPGLQGRYGYTF. For the CDR3, the DNA is TGTGCCAGCAGTCCCGGGCTACAGGGGAGATATGGCTACACCTTC.

Only a few counts were recorded for this clonotype. The chain carries TRBV5-1 and TRBJ1-1; TRBD1 aligns across 8 bases. The ends lost 3 bases at V and 4 bases at J; junction bases unmatched: 8. Per the germline V gene, CDR1 is SGHRS and CDR2 is YFSETQ. CDR3 size: 15 residues. The CDR3 region has the DNA TGCGCCAGCAGCTACCCAGGGGGCGCGGGCACTGAAGCTTTCTTT. It yields the protein CASSYPGGAGTEAFF.

The V and J genes are TRBV5-1 and TRBJ2-2; D possibly corresponds to TRBD2 (5 bases). The length of the CDR3 is 15 residues. Between the trimmed V and J ends, which lost 0 bases and 7 bases, there was a span of 13 bases. CDR1 SGHRS and CDR2 YFSETQ come from the germline V gene. CDR3 DNA sequence: TGCGCCAGCAGCTTGGGGTCTAGCTGGGACGGGGAGCTGTTTTTT. Its protein is CASSLGSSWDGELFF.

The genes are TRBV12-3 or TRBV12-4 and TRBJ2-1, with TRBD2 identical over 12 bases. The V and J ends lost 7 bases and 0 bases, in that order; junction bases with no gene match: 10. The length of the CDR3 is 18 residues. The CDR3 DNA follows: TGTGCCAGCACCATAGGACTAGCGGGATTGAGCTCCTACAATGAGCAGTTCTTC. Its translation: CASTIGLAGLSSYNEQFF.

The chain employs TRBV6-5 and TRBJ2-5; 11 bases map to TRBD2. Germline lookup yields CDR1 MNHEY and CDR2 SVGAGI. The CDR3 spans 16 residues. With V trimmed by 6 bases and J by 2 bases, 8 bases remained unmatched. CDR3 in DNA: TGTGCCAGCAGGCCAAGACTAGCGGGAAAACAAGAGACCCAGTACTTC. The encoded protein is CASRPRLAGKQETQYF.

The chain joins TRBV7-9 to TRBJ1-1; 8 bases are shared with TRBD1. Per germline, CDR1 SEHNR and CDR2 FQNEAQ (reference sequence). The V and J ends lost 1 base and 5 bases, in that order; junction bases with no gene match: 6. This CDR3 region has 15 residues. CDR3 in DNA: TGTGCCAGCAGCTTAGAACAGGGGGTTCGTACTGAAGCTTTCTTT. Translated: CASSLEQGVRTEAFF.

This clonotype has at least ten counts. The rearrangement links TRBV4-3 to TRBJ2-7; 7 bases fit TRBD2. The CDR3 is 15 amino acids. The J segment lost 3 bases and the V segment lost 0 bases, leaving 5 bases of the junction unmatched. The germline CDR1 and CDR2 sequences are LGHNA and YSLEER. The CDR3 sequence is CASSQDRASGYEQYF. The CDR3 DNA reads TGCGCCAGCAGCCAAGATAGGGCTAGCGGCTACGAGCAGTACTTC.

This clonotype was seen only a few times. The chain links TRBV7-6 to TRBJ2-3; 8 bases are shared with TRBD2. The germline V gene has CDR1 SGHVS and CDR2 FNYEAQ. Trimming took 0 bases from V and 1 from J; bases not matched to a gene: 6. CDR3 length: 17 residues. The CDR3: CASSLAMRGVRTDTQYF. Written as DNA, the CDR3 is TGTGCCAGCAGCTTAGCGATGCGGGGGGTCCGCACAGATACGCAGTATTTT.

The genes are TRBV11-3 and TRBJ2-2, with D maybe TRBD1 (6 bases). CDR3 size: 17 residues. Trimming removed 5 bases from V and 0 bases from J, with 16 bases in between. Germline CDR1 reads SGHNT; CDR2 reads YENEEA. The CDR3 DNA follows: TGTGCCAGCAGCAAGACAGGTTGGCGCGCGAACACCGGGGAGCTGTTTTTT. Its protein product is CASSKTGWRANTGELFF.

V is TRBV11-3 and J is TRBJ2-7; D unresolved. Trimming cost V 5 bases and J 2 bases, with 13 bases left between them. From germline, CDR1 is SGHNT and CDR2 YENEEA. This CDR3 has 14 residues. The CDR3 reads CASSPISGPYEQYF. The CDR3 DNA is TGTGCCAGCAGCCCCATTTCCGGTCCCTACGAGCAGTACTTC.

The gene calls are TRBV12-3 or TRBV12-4 and TRBJ1-2; tentatively, D is TRBD1 (5 bases). The CDR3 covers 14 residues. Trimming shortened V by 5 bases and J by 3 bases, and 13 bases separated the two germline ends. For the CDR3, the DNA is TGTGCCAGCAGTCCCGGACGGGACTACTATGGCTACACCTTC. Residues: CASSPGRDYYGYTF.

The chain has TRBV12-3 or TRBV12-4 and TRBJ2-1; the D gene is possibly TRBD1 (5 bases). V shed 2 bases and J shed 10 bases, with 12 bases lying between them. The CDR3 is 13 amino acids. CDR3 DNA sequence: TGTGCCAGCAGTTTAACGGACCAGGGCGAGCAGTTCTTC. Its protein is CASSLTDQGEQFF.

This clonotype was counted between two and nine times. The CDR3, as DNA: TGTGCCAGCTCCAGCCCGGGACCCGGGTGGGAATACAATGAGCAGTTCTTC. Amino acid sequence: CASSSPGPGWEYNEQFF. This sequence joins TRBV18 and TRBJ2-1; TRBD1 or TRBD2 may be the D gene (5 bases each). V lost 6 bases, J lost 4 bases, and 22 bases lay in between. In germline, CDR1 is KGHSH, CDR2 LQKENI. The CDR3 is made up of 17 amino acids.

In this sample, this clonotype turned up a few times. The chain couples TRBV12-3 or TRBV12-4 to TRBJ2-1; possible D gene TRBD2, 6 bases. CDR3 size: 15 residues. V was pared by 4 bases and J by 1 base, with 11 bases between. The CDR3 sequence: CASSSETRSYNEQFF. CDR3 nucleotides: TGTGCCAGCAGTTCCGAGACTAGATCCTACAATGAGCAGTTCTTC.

CDR3 region: CASSYVGGEDIQYF. CDR3 nucleotides: TGTGCCAGCAGTTACGTCGGGGGAGAGGACATTCAGTACTTC. The genes are TRBV6-2 or TRBV6-3 and TRBJ2-4; TRBD2 is a possible D gene (6 bases). V was pared by 2 bases and J by 8 bases, with 13 bases between. Germline V lookup: CDR1 MNHEY, CDR2 SVGEGT. The CDR3 sequence is 14 residues long.

The genes are TRBV2 and TRBJ2-7, with unresolved D. The CDR3 spans 15 residues. V lost 1 base to trimming and J lost 0 bases, with 10 bases between them. Germline V gene sequence: CDR1 SNHLY, CDR2 FYNNEI. The CDR3 nucleotides are TGTGCCAGCAGTGAAGAGGAGATTAGCTCCTACGAGCAGTACTTC. Translating it yields CASSEEEISSYEQYF.

This clonotype has a handful of counts. This chain uses TRBV20-1 with TRBJ2-2; no definite D call. The length of the CDR3 is 16 residues. From germline, CDR1 is DFQATT and CDR2 SNEGSKA (reference sequence). V was cut by 3 bases and J by 2 bases, with 16 bases left in between. Here the CDR3 reads CSASHTSAVNTGELFF. For the CDR3, the DNA is TGCAGTGCTAGTCACACCAGCGCCGTAAACACCGGGGAGCTGTTTTTT.

On this clonotype itself: Its ends do not fully match the called genes, so a read error is possible. This chain connects TRBV12-3 or TRBV12-4 to TRBJ1-5; D remains unclear. This CDR3 is built from 13 residues. CDR3 bases: TGTGCCAGCAGTTTAGGGGTCAATCAGCCCAAGCATTTT. Its protein product is CASSLGVNQPKHF.

This sequence joins TRBV29-1 and TRBJ2-7; 8 bases map to TRBD2. CDR3 size: 13 residues. V lost 4 bases to trimming and J lost 1 base; unmatched junction nucleotides: 3. Looked up from germline, CDR1 is SQVTM and CDR2 is ANQGSEA. CDR3 protein: CSVVASGSYEQYF. CDR3 in DNA: TGCAGCGTTGTGGCTAGCGGGTCCTACGAGCAGTACTTC.

This clonotype came up many times. This chain connects TRBV7-2 to TRBJ1-6, with D uncertain. Trimming pared 1 base from V and 9 bases from J, leaving 13 bases between. The CDR3 is 15 residues long. Germline values: CDR1 SGHTA, CDR2 FQGNSA. The CDR3 is CASSLDWGLGSPLHF. The CDR3 DNA reads TGTGCCAGCAGCTTAGATTGGGGATTGGGTTCACCCCTCCACTTT.